Listed here are 32 T cell receptor beta chains from one sample, sequenced in a study of prognosis after radiotherapy for stage I lung cancer. With two-round multiplex PCR, TCR beta CDR3 sequences were amplified from genomic DNA. Amplification during the initial PCR round employed primers specific to each TRBV and TRBJ gene. MiXCR was run by TCRdb on the multiplex PCR reads, yielding one entry per CDR3 protein. The sample consists of 26,000 or so distinct CDR3 sequences, 25% to 35% of them appearing once. The material sequenced was PBMCs, taken before or after stereotactic body radiation therapy (not recorded which). The receptors derive from a donor over 45 with non-small cell lung cancer.

This clonotype has at least ten counts. The chain is built from TRBV7-8 and TRBJ1-2, with D unresolved. The V end lost 1 base, the J end lost 6 bases, and 6 bases lay between the germline ends. Germline V CDR1 and CDR2: SGHVS, FQNEAQ. The CDR3 has 12 residues. As DNA, the CDR3 is TGTGCCAGCAGCTTAGTTGGGGATGGCTACACCTTC. As protein: CASSLVGDGYTF.

This clonotype was counted between two and nine times. This sequence may be a read error, since a much larger clone differs from it by one base. Written as DNA, the CDR3 is TGCAGTGCTAGAGGACCGACGAACACCGGGGAGCTGCTTTTT. Its protein is CSARGPTNTGELLF. This rearrangement joins TRBV20-1 to TRBJ2-2; D is perhaps TRBD2 (5 bases). Germline CDR1 and CDR2: DFQATT and SNEGSKA (reference sequence). The CDR3 runs to 14 residues.

The chain combines TRBV2 with TRBJ2-1; tentative D call: TRBD2 (5 bases). The ends were cut back, 3 bases at V and 10 bases at J, with 13 bases in the middle. CDR3 length: 13 amino acids. CDR1 is SNHLY and CDR2 is FYNNEI in the germline V gene. CDR3 region: CASSESGRGEQFF. The CDR3 coding sequence is TGTGCCAGCAGTGAGAGTGGACGCGGGGAGCAGTTCTTC.

This clonotype was seen at least ten times. This chain joins TRBV10-3 and TRBJ2-1; 12 bases align to TRBD2. The CDR3 is made up of 16 amino acids. J lost 4 bases, V lost 6 bases, and 7 bases had no gene match. Germline CDR1 is ENHRY and CDR2 is SYGVKD. CDR3 sequence reads: CAISPTSGSRYNEQFF. In DNA form, the CDR3 reads TGTGCCATCAGCCCGACTAGCGGGAGTCGTTACAATGAGCAGTTCTTC.

At least ten counts were recorded for this clonotype. The chain links TRBV11-3 to TRBJ2-7; TRBD1 agrees at 10 bases. This CDR3 region has 15 residues. Germline V gene data show CDR1 as SGHNT and CDR2 as YENEEA. V was pared by 5 bases and J by 6 bases, with 10 bases of the junction left unmatched. The CDR3 reads CASSRGQGVSGEQYF. The CDR3, as DNA: TGTGCCAGCAGCCGCGGACAGGGGGTATCAGGCGAGCAGTACTTC.

This clonotype was recorded many times. V is TRBV2 and J is TRBJ2-3, with 13 positions matching TRBD2. Looked up from germline, CDR1 is SNHLY and CDR2 is FYNNEI. The trim removed 2 bases at V and 6 bases at J, leaving 8 bases unmatched. CDR3 length equals 17 residues. Here the CDR3 reads CASSELTSGGLLDTQYF. The CDR3 DNA is TGTGCCAGCAGTGAACTGACTAGCGGGGGGCTGTTGGATACGCAGTATTTT.

This clonotype occurred many times. The chain joins TRBV5-1 to TRBJ2-3; D is possibly TRBD2 (7 bases). V dropped 0 bases and J dropped 6 bases, with 14 bases sitting between them. The V gene's germline CDR1 is SGHRS and CDR2 YFSETQ. The CDR3 sequence is 15 residues long. The CDR3 DNA sequence: TGCGCCAGCAGCTTGGTCGGGGGGCGCCTGGATACGCAGTATTTT. Its protein product is CASSLVGGRLDTQYF.

This clonotype was seen many times. The chain combines TRBV2 with TRBJ1-3; D is ambiguous. Between the trimmed V and J ends, which lost 2 bases and 1 base, there was a span of 9 bases. CDR1 is SNHLY, CDR2 FYNNEI, per germline. The length of the CDR3 is 15 residues. The DNA of the CDR3 is TGTGCCAGCAGTGAAAGCCCCAGATCTGGAAACACCATATATTTT. This codes for CASSESPRSGNTIYF.

This clonotype was detected ten times or more. The rearrangement uses TRBV6-1 and TRBJ2-7; no firm D call. CDR1 MNHNS and CDR2 SASEGT come from the germline V gene. V shed 6 bases and J shed 3 bases, with 6 bases lying between them. The CDR3 loop spans 11 amino acids. CDR3 sequence: CASSHVYEQYF. Here the CDR3 DNA reads TGTGCCAGCAGCCACGTCTACGAGCAGTACTTC.

This clonotype was detected many times. J is TRBJ2-1 and V is TRBV6-1, with 10 positions matching TRBD1. Germline CDR1 is MNHNS and CDR2 is SASEGT. Losses at the gene ends were 7 bases for V and 5 bases for J; bases not matched to a gene: 5. The CDR3 is 14 residues long. The CDR3 nucleotides are TGTGCCAGCACCGACAGGGGGCTAAACAATGAGCAGTTCTTC. Residues: CASTDRGLNNEQFF.

In this sample, this clonotype turned up many times. As DNA, the CDR3 is TGTGCCAGCAGTGAATTGCCGGGGCAAGCAGATACGCAGTATTTT. It yields the protein CASSELPGQADTQYF. This chain uses TRBV6-1 with TRBJ2-3; D could derive from TRBD1 or TRBD2 (5 bases each). Looked up from germline, CDR1 is MNHNS and CDR2 is SASEGT. V lost 2 bases and J 4 bases, leaving 13 bases between the germline ends. The CDR3 runs 15 residues.

This clonotype was detected many times. The rearrangement joins TRBV5-1 to TRBJ2-5; D not certain. The germline gives CDR1 SGHRS, CDR2 YFSETQ. Between the trimmed V and J ends, which lost 0 bases and 3 bases, there was a span of 6 bases. This CDR3 contains 13 residues. This chain's CDR3 is CASSLGGEETQYF. The CDR3 DNA reads as TGCGCCAGCAGCTTGGGCGGAGAAGAGACCCAGTACTTC.

This clonotype was found many times. The CDR3 nucleotides read TGTGCCAGCAGCTTGAATGGAGGCAGCCCCTCTGGAAACACCATATATTTT. Amino acid sequence: CASSLNGGSPSGNTIYF. This sequence joins TRBV5-4 and TRBJ1-3; D is undetermined. Germline V gene sequence: CDR1 SGHNT, CDR2 YYREEE (reference sequence). The CDR3 loop spans 17 amino acids. Trimming pared 1 base from V and 0 bases from J, leaving 14 bases between.

This clonotype has a handful of counts. The J gene is TRBJ2-7, the V gene TRBV5-1, with TRBD1 matching over 10 bases. The J segment lost 3 bases and the V segment lost 3 bases, leaving 6 bases of the junction unmatched. The V gene's germline CDR1 is SGHRS and CDR2 YFSETQ. The CDR3 loop spans 15 amino acids. The DNA for the CDR3 is TGCGCCAGCAGCTCGGGACGGACAGGGGGCTACGAGCAGTACTTC. Translating gives CASSSGRTGGYEQYF.

The rearrangement links TRBV7-2 to TRBJ2-7, with D uncertain. The CDR3 covers 16 residues. CDR1 and CDR2 (germline): SGHTA, FQGNSA. The V end was cut by 6 bases, the J end by 4 bases, with 22 bases between. CDR3: CASRRTLLADSYEQYF. In DNA, the CDR3 is TGTGCCAGCAGACGTACTCTTTTGGCAGATTCTTACGAGCAGTACTTC.

Comments on this clonotype: A much larger clone lies a single base off, so this may be a read error. This chain uses TRBV28 with TRBJ2-1; TRBD2 might be the D (7 bases). CDR3 length equals 15 residues. Germline V gene lookup returns CDR1 MDHEN and CDR2 SYDVKM. V gave up 3 bases and J gave up 6 bases, with 15 bases separating them. This CDR3 is CASSFLGEGVNEQFF. The CDR3 nucleotides read TGTGCCAGCAGTTTTTTGGGGGAGGGGGTCAATGAGCAGTTCTTC. The complete variable domain, with remaining parts taken from reference TRBV28 and TRBJ2-1, reads DVKVTQSSRYLVKRTGEKVFLECVQDMDHENMFWYRQDPGLGLRLIYFSYDVKMKEKGDIPEGYSVSREKKERFSLILESASTNQTSMYLCASSFLGEGVNEQFFGPGTRLTVL.

J is TRBJ1-4 and V is TRBV7-9; TRBD1 matches at 7 bases. The trim removed 5 bases at V and 4 bases at J, leaving 13 bases unmatched. Germline V lookup: CDR1 SEHNR, CDR2 FQNEAQ (reference sequence). The CDR3 is 17 amino acids. The CDR3 nucleotides are TGTGCCAGCAGCCCAAAGGAGGGGACAGAGCATAATGAAAAACTGTTTTTT. It encodes CASSPKEGTEHNEKLFF.

V and J are TRBV5-1 and TRBJ2-7; 11 bases are a match to TRBD2. V lost 3 bases, J lost 3 bases, and 2 bases stayed unmatched. The CDR3 is 14 residues long. Germline V gene data show CDR1 as SGHRS and CDR2 as YFSETQ. Here the CDR3 reads CASSSTSGDYEQYF. The DNA of the CDR3 is TGCGCCAGCAGCTCGACTAGCGGGGACTACGAGCAGTACTTC.

In its sample, this clonotype was seen many times. The chain employs TRBV24-1 and TRBJ2-2; D ambiguous. V was pared by 1 base and J by 7 bases, with 3 bases between. The CDR3 length is 12 residues. Per germline, CDR1 KGHDR and CDR2 SFDVKD. CDR3 loop: CATSDFLGELFF. CDR3 DNA: TGTGCCACCAGTGATTTCCTCGGGGAGCTGTTTTTT.

This clonotype appeared many times. This chain links TRBV6-2 or TRBV6-3 with TRBJ1-5; D perhaps matches TRBD1 (6 bases). Germline CDR1 MNHEY, CDR2 SVGEGT. This CDR3 contains 16 residues. V was cut by 7 bases and J by 0 bases, with 16 bases left in between. CDR3 nucleotides: TGTGCCAGCACCCCTGTGGGGGCCTATAGCAATCAGCCCCAGCATTTT. Protein: CASTPVGAYSNQPQHF.

This clonotype has a single count. With only one base between it and a far larger clone, this is likely a read error. This chain uses TRBV6-2 or TRBV6-3 with TRBJ1-6, with D possibly TRBD1 on 6 matching bases. CDR1 and CDR2 (germline): MNHEY, SVGEGT. The V end lost 5 bases, the J end lost 4 bases, and 15 bases lay between the germline ends. The CDR3 is 16 amino acids. CDR3: CASSTTDRWYNSPLHF. The CDR3 nucleotides read TGTGCCAGCAGTACCACCGACAGGTGGTATAATTCACCCCTCCACTTT.

This clonotype was counted at least ten times. The V gene is TRBV11-2, the J gene TRBJ2-7, with D possibly being TRBD2 (6 bases). The CDR3 covers 14 residues. The V gene lost 4 bases and the J gene lost 0 bases, with 10 bases spanning the gap. Germline values: CDR1 SGHAT, CDR2 FQNNGV. The CDR3 DNA follows: TGTGCCAGCAGCTCCTTCGGGGGCTCCTACGAGCAGTACTTC. Protein product: CASSSFGGSYEQYF. Supplemented by reference TRBV11-2 and TRBJ2-7, the full variable domain reads EAGVAQSPRYKIIEKRQSVAFWCNPISGHATLYWYQQILGQGPKLLIQFQNNGVVDDSQLPKDRFSAERLKGVDSTLKIQPAKLEDSAVYLCASSSFGGSYEQYFGPGTRLTVT.

The gene calls are TRBV28 and TRBJ1-2; D is unclear. The germline V gene has CDR1 MDHEN and CDR2 SYDVKM. The CDR3 runs to 13 residues. Trimming cost V 11 bases and J 5 bases, with 18 bases left between them. The CDR3: CAGGQVRLYGYTF. The CDR3 coding sequence is TGTGCCGGCGGCCAGGTGAGACTATATGGCTACACCTTC.

This clonotype appeared many times. In DNA, the CDR3 is TGTGCCAGCAGTTCAAGGGGCCAGCCCCAGCATTTT. This translates into CASSSRGQPQHF. The genes are TRBV6-2 or TRBV6-3 and TRBJ1-5; TRBD1 might be the D (5 bases). The germline CDR1 and CDR2 sequences are MNHEY and SVGEGT. The V gene lost 4 bases and the J gene lost 7 bases, with 8 bases spanning the gap. This CDR3 has 12 amino acids.

The table lists this clonotype with many counts. The chain has TRBV19 and TRBJ1-3; D may be TRBD1 (6 bases). Germline values: CDR1 LNHDA, CDR2 SQIVND (reference sequence). CDR3 size: 16 residues. The germline V and J ends were trimmed by 7 bases and 2 bases, with 18 bases remaining between them. CDR3 nucleotide sequence: TGTGCCAGTACCCAGAACACAGGGCTCCCTGGAAACACCATATATTTT. Protein product: CASTQNTGLPGNTIYF.

The genes are TRBV6-2 or TRBV6-3 and TRBJ2-7; 7 nucleotides agree with TRBD1. CDR3 length equals 17 residues. The germline V gene encodes CDR1 MNHEY and CDR2 SVGEGT. With 5 bases clipped from V and 0 bases from J, the junction kept 13 bases outside the gene matches. The CDR3 loop is CASSQIDWDSPSYEQYF. Here the CDR3 DNA reads TGTGCCAGCAGTCAGATTGATTGGGACAGTCCCTCCTACGAGCAGTACTTC.

The genes are TRBV7-9 and TRBJ1-2; D uncertain. V gave up 3 bases and J gave up 8 bases, with 13 bases separating them. This CDR3 contains 13 residues. Germline V gives CDR1 SEHNR, CDR2 FQNEAQ (reference sequence). The CDR3 is CASSLTPAPGYTF. In DNA, the CDR3 is TGTGCCAGCAGCTTGACACCTGCCCCGGGCTACACCTTC.

As regards this clonotype: A much more abundant neighbour one base away suggests this may be a read error. The chain links TRBV6-2 or TRBV6-3 to TRBJ2-7; D is perhaps TRBD1 (5 bases). From germline, CDR1 is MNHEY and CDR2 SVGEGT. CDR3 size: 13 residues. CDR3 DNA: TGTGCCAGCAGTTACCACAGGTACGCGGTTCTCTTCTTC. Translation gives CASSYHRYAVLFF.

This clonotype appeared many times. This sequence joins TRBV18 and TRBJ2-7, with 12 bases lining up with TRBD2. Looked up from germline, CDR1 is KGHSH and CDR2 is LQKENI. V dropped 2 bases and J dropped 7; count of bases not matched to a gene: 3. CDR3 size: 14 residues. The DNA of the CDR3 is TGTGCCAGCTCACCAGCTAGCGGGAGGGGTGAGCAGTACTTC. Its protein product is CASSPASGRGEQYF.

This clonotype was counted ten times or more. The chain is built from TRBV9 and TRBJ1-2; D not certain. V dropped 0 bases and J dropped 0 bases, with 9 bases sitting between them. Per the germline V gene, CDR1 is SGDLS and CDR2 is YYNGEE. The CDR3 is made up of 15 amino acids. The CDR3 region is CASSVEADANYGYTF. CDR3 nucleotides: TGTGCCAGCAGCGTAGAGGCGGATGCTAACTATGGCTACACCTTC.

About this clonotype: A much larger clonotype is one base distant, so this may be a read error. The chain couples TRBV5-6 to TRBJ1-5; D unresolved. Looked up from germline, CDR1 is SGHDT and CDR2 is YYEEEE. This CDR3 spans 11 amino acids. The CDR3 DNA reads TGTGCCAACAGCCGAGATCAGCCCCAGCATTTT. This encodes CANSRDQPQHF.

Comments on this clonotype: A far larger clone is one base from this, pointing to a likely read error. The chain uses TRBV2 and TRBJ1-2; D might be TRBD1 (6 bases). The CDR3 contains 12 residues. CDR1 is SNHLY, CDR2 FYNNEI, per germline. The V gene lost 9 bases and the J gene lost 4 bases, with 12 bases spanning the gap. The CDR3 DNA follows: TGTGCCAGTGGGACATCTTCCTATGGCTACACCTTC. Translating it yields CASGTSSYGYTF.